These 23 T cell receptor beta chains share one sample of origin, sequenced in a study of Graves' ophthalmopathy and Graves' hyperthyroidism. RNA transcripts provided the template for amplifying TCR beta CDR3 regions. Second-round multiplex PCR followed a first-round RT-PCR using HTBI primers. MiXCR, applied by TCRdb to the multiplex PCR reads, yields one record per CDR3 protein. The data contain about 500,000 distinct CDR3 sequences, around 14% of them singletons. Sequenced: blood. The receptors derive from a young woman with Graves' ophthalmopathy.

This clonotype was observed many times. This chain connects TRBV6-4 to TRBJ2-2; possible D gene TRBD1, 5 bases. V was cut by 3 bases and J by 3 bases, with 14 bases left in between. Germline V CDR1 and CDR2: MRHNA, SNTAGT. This CDR3 has 16 amino acids. The CDR3 loop reads CASSETPGHYTGELFF. The CDR3 bases are TGTGCCAGCAGTGAAACACCAGGGCACTACACCGGGGAGCTGTTTTTT.

Worth noting for this clonotype: This CDR3 fails to terminate in the conserved phenylalanine or tryptophan, so it likely reflects a read error. V and J are TRBV30 and TRBJ2-2, with D tentatively TRBD1 (5 bases). The CDR3 has 14 amino acids. Germline CDR1 is GTSNPN and CDR2 is SVGIG (reference sequence). Deletions cut 5 bases from V and 5 bases from J, with 15 bases between. The chain's CDR3 is CAWSLGAATGELFL. The CDR3 DNA reads as TGTGCCTGGTCGTTAGGGGCGGCGACCGGGGAGCTGTTTCTT.

This clonotype has ten or more counts. V and J are TRBV10-2 and TRBJ1-1; no definite D call. The V and J ends lost 6 bases and 4 bases respectively, with 9 bases between them. The CDR3 spans 12 residues. In germline, CDR1 is WSHSY, CDR2 SAAADI. CDR3 in amino acids: CASSIMRTEAFF. In nucleotides, the CDR3 is TGCGCCAGCAGCATTATGCGCACTGAAGCTTTCTTT.

This clonotype was seen repeatedly, ten times or more. The V gene is TRBV28, the J gene TRBJ1-1, with D perhaps matching TRBD1 (5 bases). The CDR3 totals 17 residues. V shed 3 bases and J shed 1 base, with 18 bases lying between them. The germline gives CDR1 MDHEN, CDR2 SYDVKM. CDR3 coding DNA: TGTGCCAGCAGTTTGTTGGAAGGGGCGGGATCGAACACTGAAGCTTTCTTT. This encodes CASSLLEGAGSNTEAFF.

This clonotype was counted at least ten times. The rearrangement uses TRBV2 and TRBJ1-5; no clear D gene. There are 13 residues in the CDR3. V was shortened by 6 bases and J by 3 bases, with 9 bases between the two germline ends. The V gene's germline CDR1 is SNHLY and CDR2 FYNNEI. The CDR3 is CASSPRFNQPQHF. The DNA for the CDR3 is TGTGCCAGCAGCCCCCGTTTCAATCAGCCCCAGCATTTT.

In this sample, this clonotype turned up many times. This chain connects TRBV6-1 to TRBJ2-7; 7 bases agree with TRBD1. Trimming removed 7 bases from V and 0 bases from J; junction bases left unmatched: 6. The CDR3 is made up of 14 amino acids. Germline V CDR1 and CDR2: MNHNS, SASEGT. CDR3 loop: CASKPQGPSYEQYF. DNA of the CDR3: TGTGCCAGCAAGCCACAGGGGCCCTCCTACGAGCAGTACTTC.

This clonotype showed up many times. The V gene is TRBV7-2, the J gene TRBJ2-1; no clear D gene. CDR3 length: 12 residues. The V end lost 2 bases, the J end lost 6 bases, and 5 bases lay between the germline ends. CDR1 and CDR2 (germline): SGHTA, FQGNSA. CDR3 DNA: TGTGCCAGCAGCTTAACTCGCAATGAGCAGTTCTTC. Protein: CASSLTRNEQFF. Using reference TRBV7-2 and TRBJ2-1 for the parts outside the CDR3, the full variable domain is GAGVSQSPSNKVTEKGKDVELRCDPISGHTALYWYRQSLGQGLEFLIYFQGNSAPDKSGLPSDRFSAERTGGSVSTLTIQRTQQEDSAVYLCASSLTRNEQFFGPGTRLTVL.

This clonotype was counted at least ten times. The rearrangement links TRBV6-1 to TRBJ2-6; TRBD1 matches 8 bases. The CDR3 loop spans 17 amino acids. The V and J ends lost 6 bases and 0 bases, in that order; junction bases with no gene match: 7. CDR1 and CDR2 from the germline V gene are MNHNS and SASEGT. CDR3 in amino acids: CASSPGQALSGANVLTF. For the CDR3, the DNA is TGTGCCAGCAGCCCGGGACAGGCTCTCTCTGGGGCCAACGTCCTGACTTTC.

This clonotype has at least ten counts. V gene TRBV28 combines with J gene TRBJ1-2; 9 bases map to TRBD1. The CDR3 sequence is 14 residues long. With V trimmed by 6 bases and J by 2 bases, 4 bases remained unmatched. CDR1 is MDHEN, CDR2 SYDVKM, per germline. The CDR3 is CASRQQGANYGYTF. The CDR3, as DNA: TGTGCCAGCAGGCAACAGGGGGCGAACTATGGCTACACCTTC.

This clonotype was recorded many times. The chain has TRBV6-2 or TRBV6-3 and TRBJ2-7; D is unclear. This CDR3 has 14 residues. The V end was cut by 2 bases, the J end by 6 bases, with 14 bases between. Germline-derived CDR1 and CDR2 are MNHEY and SVGEGT. CDR3 sequence: CASSYVWAPGEQYF. The CDR3 nucleotides read TGTGCCAGCAGTTACGTTTGGGCACCTGGCGAGCAGTACTTC.

The chain couples TRBV12-3 or TRBV12-4 to TRBJ2-7, with D unclear. The CDR3 sequence is 15 residues long. Trimming took off 6 bases at V and 0 bases at J, with 15 bases between the two ends. The CDR3 loop reads CASRASDQSSYEQYF. As DNA, the CDR3 is TGTGCCAGCAGGGCTTCTGACCAGAGCTCCTACGAGCAGTACTTC.

The chain joins TRBV6-2 or TRBV6-3 to TRBJ2-5, with D perhaps being TRBD1 or TRBD2 (5 bases each). Between the trimmed V and J ends, which lost 7 bases and 2 bases, there was a span of 17 bases. Germline V CDR1 and CDR2: MNHEY, SVGEGT. There are 15 residues in the CDR3. DNA for the CDR3: TGTGCCAGCATACATTCGGGGACGCAGCAAGAGACCCAGTACTTC. Translating gives CASIHSGTQQETQYF.

With regard to this clonotype: A read error may account for a junction end that differs from germline. The gene calls are TRBV28 and TRBJ1-1; D gene ambiguous. Germline V gene lookup returns CDR1 MDHEN and CDR2 SYDVKM. The CDR3 extends over 12 amino acids. The CDR3 sequence is CASSLLDTDAFF. For the CDR3, the DNA is TGTGCCAGCAGTTTGCTTGATACTGATGCTTTCTTT.

This clonotype occurred a few times. This sequence joins TRBV18 and TRBJ2-7, with D perhaps matching TRBD2 (6 bases). Germline V lookup: CDR1 KGHSH, CDR2 LQKENI. The V end lost 1 base, the J end lost 2 bases, and 21 bases lay between the germline ends. CDR3 length: 18 residues. CDR3 nucleotide sequence: TGTGCCAGCTCACCACGGACCGGTGGTGGGAGGAATACCTACGAGCAGTACTTC. This codes for CASSPRTGGGRNTYEQYF.

This clonotype occurred many times. The chain has TRBV29-1 and TRBJ1-2; weak D call: TRBD1 (5 bases). Trimming took off 3 bases at V and 4 bases at J, with 12 bases between the two ends. The CDR3 has 13 amino acids. Germline V gives CDR1 SQVTM, CDR2 ANQGSEA. CDR3 in amino acids: CSVEGGWGYGYTF. The DNA of the CDR3 is TGCAGCGTTGAGGGGGGTTGGGGCTATGGCTACACCTTC.

Many counts were recorded for this clonotype. The chain couples TRBV27 to TRBJ2-7, with 12 positions matching TRBD2. This CDR3 has 15 amino acids. The junction had 8 bases not matched to a gene; V was cut back by 5 bases and J by 6 bases. The germline V gene encodes CDR1 MNHEY and CDR2 SMNVEV (reference sequence). CDR3 region: CASSPLAGGLGEQYF. The CDR3 nucleotides are TGTGCCAGCAGTCCTCTAGCGGGAGGGTTGGGCGAGCAGTACTTC.

The chain links TRBV14 to TRBJ2-7; the match to TRBD2 covers 11 bases. The CDR3 loop spans 15 amino acids. V lost 1 base, J lost 9 bases, and 8 bases stayed unmatched. In germline, CDR1 is SGHDN, CDR2 FVKESK. The CDR3 bases are TGTGCCAGCAGCCAAGCAACTAGCGGGAGTGTAGTGCAGTACTTC. Its protein is CASSQATSGSVVQYF. The full variable domain, completed using reference TRBV14 and TRBJ2-7, is EAGVTQFPSHSVIEKGQTVTLRCDPISGHDNLYWYRRVMGKEIKFLLHFVKESKQDESGMPNNRFLAERTGGTYSTLKVQPAELEDSGVYFCASSQATSGSVVQYFGPGTRLTVT.

The chain carries TRBV3-1 and TRBJ2-3, with 8 bases identical to TRBD2. V was pared by 1 base and J by 6 bases, with 6 bases of the junction left unmatched. The CDR3 is 15 amino acids. Germline CDR1 and CDR2: LGHDT and YNNKEL (reference sequence). CDR3 bases: TGTGCCAGCAGCCAAGCGGGAGGGCCAAGGGATACGCAGTATTTT. It is translated as CASSQAGGPRDTQYF.

This clonotype came up many times. V gene TRBV12-3 or TRBV12-4 combines with J gene TRBJ1-2; a weak D match, TRBD1 (6 bases). The germline V and J ends were trimmed by 5 bases and 1 base, with 14 bases remaining between them. There are 15 residues in the CDR3. CDR3 sequence reads: CASSIGGLLNYGYTF. Written as DNA, the CDR3 is TGTGCCAGCAGTATAGGGGGACTCCTTAACTATGGCTACACCTTC.

The gene calls are TRBV11-2 and TRBJ2-7, with 8 bases lining up with TRBD2. V shed 6 bases, J shed 5 bases, and the junction held 18 bases outside the gene matches. The germline CDR1 and CDR2 sequences are SGHAT and FQNNGV. CDR3 length equals 17 residues. DNA for the CDR3: TGTGCCAGCAGTCACACCCCCCAACGGGAGGGCCCCCACGAGCAGTACTTC. Its protein product is CASSHTPQREGPHEQYF.

This clonotype was picked up many times. The chain carries TRBV29-1 and TRBJ1-1, with D uncertain. V was cut by 4 bases and J by 0 bases, with 12 bases left in between. CDR1 is SQVTM and CDR2 is ANQGSEA in the germline V gene. This CDR3 spans 14 amino acids. The CDR3 reads CSVVFTSLNTEAFF. CDR3 in DNA: TGCAGCGTTGTTTTCACCAGCCTGAACACTGAAGCTTTCTTT.

This clonotype came up many times. This rearrangement joins TRBV28 to TRBJ1-2; maybe TRBD1 (6 bases). The V gene's germline CDR1 is MDHEN and CDR2 SYDVKM. This CDR3 has 17 amino acids. Trimming left V 1 base short and J 4 bases short, with 19 bases between. CDR3 in DNA: TGTGCCAGCAGTTTATCCGCAGGAGGCAGGGGACCCTATGGCTACACCTTC. Translating gives CASSLSAGGRGPYGYTF.

There are many counts of this clonotype. The chain employs TRBV7-9 and TRBJ1-2; D gene ambiguous. Trimming shortened V by 5 bases and J by 6 bases, and 13 bases separated the two germline ends. The CDR3 runs 13 residues. Germline CDR1 and CDR2: SEHNR and FQNEAQ (reference sequence). The CDR3 region has the DNA TGTGCCAGCAGCCTGACACGTCCCCATGGCTACACCTTC. Residues: CASSLTRPHGYTF.